This entry concerns a single T cell receptor beta chain. This sample is drawn from a study of control samples from healthy donors and cancer patients. The table came from immunoSEQ multiplex PCR; TCRdb's copy has only in-frame clones and leaves some out. The sample lists about 120,000 clones, 93% seen once, with roughly 2.6% in the top ten. Losses at the gene ends were 5 bases for V and 5 bases for J; bases not matched to a gene: 6. This CDR3 is 15 amino acids long. Germline lookup yields CDR1 LNHDA and CDR2 SQIVND (reference sequence). Input material: blood. This clonotype originated in a man aged 25 to 40 in good health. V usage is TRBV19 and J usage is TRBJ2-3; TRBD2 matches at 11 bases. CDR3 sequence: CASSSSGGIIDTQYF. CDR3 in DNA: TGTGCCAGTAGTTCTAGCGGGGGGATTATAGATACGCAGTATTTT.